This entry features one T cell receptor (beta chain) sequence. This CDR3 contains 16 residues. CDR1 is SGHNT, CDR2 YYREEE, per germline (reference sequence). J was trimmed by 2 bases and V by 4 bases; bases with no gene match: 9. The authors prepared the TCRbeta library with unique molecular identifiers. TCRdb re-derived calls from the PCR reads in MiXCR, one entry per CDR3 protein. The table shows 250,000 to 300,000 distinct CDR3 sequences, with approximately 9.6% occurring only once. These data are taken from a study of T-cell reconstitution after alpha-beta-depleted transplantation in children. The sequence was obtained from a human donor who donated a stem cell graft to a child with SCID. The V call is TRBV5-4, the J call TRBJ2-3; TRBD1 aligns across 8 bases. The source was PBMCs from the stem cell graft donor, collected from the stem cell graft. CDR3 nucleotides: TGTGCCAGCAGCCACCGACAGGGGTCCTCCACAGATACGCAGTATTTT. Protein product: CASSHRQGSSTDTQYF.